Following are 9 T cell receptor beta chains from one sample sequenced in a study of tumor-infiltrating lymphocytes in primary liver carcinoma. The study extracted blood RNA from unsorted whole blood and also extracted germline DNA. From around 0.5 ug of total RNA, TCR beta-specific cDNA was reverse-transcribed using a constant-region primer. For TCR beta, libraries were produced by three nested multiplex PCR rounds using slightly modified ARM-PCR. PCR rounds one and two used TRBV1-TRBV30 forward primers with a C-beta reverse primer for around 11 cycles each. Using its own MiXCR run on the multiplex PCR reads, TCRdb lists one record per CDR3 protein. The data hold under 200,000 distinct CDR3 sequences, with less than 65% observed a single time. The sample was peripheral blood. These receptor sequences come from an older woman with primary liver carcinoma and hepatitis B virus infection.

This clonotype has ten or more counts. The CDR3 sequence is CASMYTNTGELFF. The CDR3 nucleotides are TGTGCCAGCATGTACACGAACACCGGGGAGCTGTTTTTT. The genes are TRBV28 and TRBJ2-2, with no clear D. Germline V gene data show CDR1 as MDHEN and CDR2 as SYDVKM. The CDR3 runs to 13 residues. Trimming pared 7 bases from V and 0 bases from J, leaving 6 bases between.

Remarks on this clonotype: One base away lies a much larger clone, so this may be a sequencing read error. This chain connects TRBV13 to TRBJ2-4, with D perhaps matching TRBD1 or TRBD2 (5 bases each). The CDR3 runs 15 residues. Trimming removed 2 bases at V and 3 bases at J, with 11 bases between. In germline, CDR1 is PRHDT, CDR2 FYEKMQ (reference sequence). CDR3 residues: CASSLRLGVKNIQYF. The CDR3 DNA sequence: TGTGCCAGCAGCTTACGATTGGGGGTCAAAAACATTCAGTACTTC.

The chain combines TRBV7-9 with TRBJ1-1; D perhaps matches TRBD1 (6 bases). V lost 6 bases to trimming and J lost 3 bases, with 11 bases between them. The CDR3 is 13 residues long. Looked up from germline, CDR1 is SEHNR and CDR2 is FQNEAQ (reference sequence). The DNA for the CDR3 is TGTGCCAGCAGTTTCTCAGGGGACACTGAAGCTTTCTTT. It encodes CASSFSGDTEAFF.

Turning to this clonotype: The CDR3 carries no conserved terminal phenylalanine or tryptophan, so it likely arises from a read error. The rearrangement joins TRBV6-5 to TRBJ2-3, with a possible D match to TRBD2 (6 bases). The CDR3 sequence is 16 residues long. CDR1 MNHEY and CDR2 SVGAGI come from the germline V gene. V lost 10 bases and J lost 1, with 21 bases in between. Here the CDR3 reads CANRYLRDSRTDTQYS. CDR3 DNA sequence: TGTGCCAACAGGTACCTCCGGGACTCCCGCACAGATACGCAGTATTCT.

This clonotype was counted ten times or more. V gene TRBV29-1 combines with J gene TRBJ1-1; D is undetermined. Germline V gene data show CDR1 as SQVTM and CDR2 as ANQGSEA. The CDR3 has 13 residues. The V and J ends lost 5 bases and 6 bases respectively, with 16 bases between them. The CDR3 reads CSVIPGSTSEAFF. CDR3 DNA: TGCAGCGTTATACCGGGTTCGACCTCTGAAGCTTTCTTT.

A word on this clonotype: This sequence may be a read error, since a much larger clone differs from it by one base. This chain connects TRBV6-2 or TRBV6-3 to TRBJ1-5; D gene unclear. The CDR3 consists of 13 residues. Germline CDR1 is MNHEY and CDR2 is SVGEGT. V was clipped by 1 base and J by 3 bases, with 4 bases between them. The CDR3 sequence: CASSYWHNQPQHF. The CDR3 nucleotides read TGTGCCAGCAGTTACTGGCACAATCAGCCCCAGCATTTT.

About this clonotype itself: One base away lies a much larger clone, so this may be a sequencing read error. The chain links TRBV12-3 or TRBV12-4 to TRBJ2-2; the match to TRBD2 covers 9 bases. The CDR3 loop spans 15 amino acids. Written as DNA, the CDR3 is TGTGCCAGCAGTTTTAGCGGGAGATACACCAGGGAGCTGTTTTTT. As protein: CASSFSGRYTRELFF.

Remarks on this clonotype: This may stem from a read error, because a much larger clone lies one nucleotide away. The chain joins TRBV10-2 to TRBJ2-1, with TRBD2 identical over 13 bases. With 2 bases clipped from V and 2 bases from J, the junction kept 9 bases outside the gene matches. The CDR3 consists of 19 residues. CDR1 WSHSY and CDR2 SAAADI come from the germline V gene. The CDR3 loop is CASSEQGLAGRVTYNEQFF. The DNA for the CDR3 is TGCGCCAGCAGTGAGCAGGGACTAGCGGGACGGGTTACCTACAATGAGCAGTTCTTC.

Of note for this clonotype: Since a much larger clone is just one base distant, this may be a read error. The conserved phenylalanine or tryptophan is not found at the CDR3 terminus, so this likely reflects a read error. This chain connects TRBV12-3 or TRBV12-4 to TRBJ1-1, with unresolved D. The V and J ends lost 4 bases and 1 base respectively, with 13 bases between them. The CDR3 consists of 15 residues. CDR3 amino acids: CASSSLGSGNTEAFL. The CDR3 bases are TGTGCCAGCAGTTCATTGGGGTCGGGGAACACTGAAGCTTTCCTT.